These 30 T cell receptor beta chains share one sample of origin, sequenced in a study of cytomegalovirus exposure and HLA in healthy donors. Measured with immunoSEQ multiplex PCR; TCRdb has only the in-frame clones, and not every one. This table has 200,000 to 250,000 clones, 75% to 90% appearing once. Sequencing input: PBMCs. The receptors shown here come from a woman aged 18-29 years in good health and CMV-seronegative.

This chain uses TRBV4-2 with TRBJ1-2, with 12 bases lining up with TRBD1. V dropped 2 bases and J dropped 8; count of bases not matched to a gene: 6. This CDR3 contains 15 residues. Germline V CDR1 and CDR2: LGHNA, YNFKEQ. CDR3 sequence: CASSQPGQGARGYTF. As DNA, the CDR3 is TGTGCCAGCAGCCAACCGGGACAGGGGGCTAGGGGCTACACCTTC.

The V gene is TRBV5-1, the J gene TRBJ2-6; the D gene is possibly TRBD2 (6 bases). Germline lookup yields CDR1 SGHRS and CDR2 YFSETQ. The V end lost 1 base, the J end lost 2 bases, and 10 bases lay between the germline ends. The CDR3 runs to 16 residues. DNA of the CDR3: TGCGCCAGCAGCTTGACGGCGGGAACTGGGGCCAACGTCCTGACTTTC. It translates to CASSLTAGTGANVLTF.

This clone was picked up one time. The V call is TRBV2, the J call TRBJ2-7; unclear D gene. Germline lookup yields CDR1 SNHLY and CDR2 FYNNEI. The CDR3 totals 12 residues. V lost 6 bases to trimming and J lost 6 bases, with 12 bases between them. The CDR3 nucleotides read TGTGCCAGCAGCGCTGGGCGCAGCGAGCAGTACTTC. Translating gives CASSAGRSEQYF. The variable domain in full, with the rest retrieved from reference TRBV2 and TRBJ2-7, is EPEVTQTPSHQVTQMGQEVILRCVPISNHLYFYWYRQILGQKVEFLVSFYNNEISEKSEIFDDQFSVERPDGSNFTLKIRSTKLEDSAMYFCASSAGRSEQYFGPGTRLTVT.

The chain recombines TRBV6-6 with TRBJ1-2; D is uncertain. V lost 2 bases and J lost 6, with 16 bases in between. The CDR3 runs 15 residues. Germline V gene lookup returns CDR1 MNHNY and CDR2 SVGAGI (reference sequence). CDR3: CASSYRSSPFNGYTF. CDR3 DNA sequence: TGTGCCAGCAGTTACAGGAGTTCCCCTTTCAATGGCTACACCTTC.

The CDR3 bases are TGTGCCTGGAGTAAGGGAGGCAATCAGCCCCAGCATTTT. This gives the protein CAWSKGGNQPQHF. The chain couples TRBV30 to TRBJ1-5; D remains unclear. Germline V gene sequence: CDR1 GTSNPN, CDR2 SVGIG (reference sequence). The CDR3 has 13 amino acids. Between the trimmed V and J ends, which lost 2 bases and 2 bases, there was a span of 7 bases.

The chain combines TRBV6-6 with TRBJ2-1, with D perhaps TRBD1 (6 bases). The CDR3 sequence is 15 residues long. Per germline, CDR1 MNHNY and CDR2 SVGAGI (reference sequence). Trimming shortened V by 2 bases and J by 5 bases, and 13 bases separated the two germline ends. CDR3 region: CASSYGPGADNEQFF. The CDR3 bases are TGTGCCAGCAGTTACGGGCCAGGGGCGGACAATGAGCAGTTCTTC.

CDR3 sequence reads: CASSDRTYEQYF. DNA of the CDR3: TGTGCCAGCAGCGACAGGACCTACGAGCAGTACTTC. V and J are TRBV7-9 and TRBJ2-7; TRBD1 is a possible D gene (6 bases). Trimming took 5 bases from V and 2 from J, leaving 7 bases between them. This CDR3 comprises 12 residues. CDR1 is SEHNR, CDR2 FQNEAQ, per germline (reference sequence). Supplemented by reference TRBV7-9 and TRBJ2-7, the full variable domain reads DTGVSQNPRHKITKRGQNVTFRCDPISEHNRLYWYRQTLGQGPEFLTYFQNEAQLEKSRLLSDRFSAERPKGSFSTLEIQRTEQGDSAMYLCASSDRTYEQYFGPGTRLTVT.

As DNA, the CDR3 is TGCGCCAGCAGCCAAGTGTTAAGCGCTACCGACGAGCAGTACTTC. The encoded protein is CASSQVLSATDEQYF. The V call is TRBV4-1, the J call TRBJ2-7; D not certain. This CDR3 has 15 residues. V shed 1 base and J shed 5 bases, with 15 bases lying between them. Germline V gene sequence: CDR1 MGHRA, CDR2 YSYEKL.

This chain joins TRBV25-1 and TRBJ1-1, with 8 bases that match TRBD1. CDR1 and CDR2 (germline): MGHDK, SYGVNS. Trimming removed 7 bases from V and 0 bases from J; junction bases left unmatched: 4. The CDR3 spans 14 residues. The CDR3 reads CASTGQGLNTEAFF. The CDR3 DNA sequence: TGTGCCAGCACTGGACAGGGCCTGAACACTGAAGCTTTCTTT.

The J gene is TRBJ2-1, the V gene TRBV29-1; maybe TRBD1 (5 bases). V was trimmed by 8 bases and J by 0 bases, leaving 11 bases between them. Germline-derived CDR1 and CDR2 are SQVTM and ANQGSEA. CDR3 size: 13 residues. CDR3 in amino acids: CSSRRGSYNEQFF. CDR3 DNA: TGCAGCTCGCGTAGGGGCTCCTACAATGAGCAGTTCTTC.

The chain combines TRBV27 with TRBJ1-1; 7 bases agree with TRBD1. With 5 bases clipped from V and 7 bases from J, the junction kept 4 bases outside the gene matches. CDR3 length: 12 amino acids. The germline V gene has CDR1 MNHEY and CDR2 SMNVEV (reference sequence). CDR3 sequence: CASSHRGGEAFF. CDR3 bases: TGTGCCAGCAGTCACAGGGGCGGTGAAGCTTTCTTT.

In nucleotides, the CDR3 is TGCAGCGTCATCGGGCGGGCCTCTGCTCGGCTCGAGCAGTACTTC. Encoded protein: CSVIGRASARLEQYF. The chain links TRBV29-1 to TRBJ2-7; perhaps TRBD2 as D (5 bases). V lost 6 bases, J lost 6 bases, and 24 bases lay in between. Germline V gene lookup returns CDR1 SQVTM and CDR2 ANQGSEA. The CDR3 loop spans 15 amino acids.

The genes are TRBV5-1 and TRBJ2-7, with 11 positions matching TRBD2. The J segment lost 5 bases and the V segment lost 4 bases, leaving 8 bases of the junction unmatched. The CDR3 sequence is 15 residues long. Germline V CDR1 and CDR2: SGHRS, YFSETQ. DNA of the CDR3: TGCGCCAGCAGCCTTCTAACTAGCGGGAGTGACGAGCAGTACTTC. This translates into CASSLLTSGSDEQYF.

Concerning this clone: The same CDR3 arises from other DNA sequences in this sample as well. The chain carries TRBV5-1 and TRBJ1-2; TRBD1 aligns across 7 bases. Germline V gene data show CDR1 as SGHRS and CDR2 as YFSETQ. Trimming cost V 0 bases and J 7 bases; bases outside gene matches: 3. The CDR3 consists of 13 residues. The CDR3 bases are TGCGCCAGCAGCTTGGGACAGGGACTTGGCTACACCTTC. It yields the protein CASSLGQGLGYTF.

A single count supports this clone. The CDR3 bases are TGTGCCAGCAGCGTAGGTCCAGCGACCTACGAGCAGTACTTC. Protein product: CASSVGPATYEQYF. The V call is TRBV9, the J call TRBJ2-7; D remains unclear. Germline CDR1 SGDLS, CDR2 YYNGEE. The CDR3 has 14 amino acids. Trimming stripped 0 bases from V and 2 bases from J, with 9 bases between.

The rearrangement joins TRBV9 to TRBJ2-7; 9 nucleotides line up with TRBD2. The junction had 6 bases not matched to a gene; V was cut back by 0 bases and J by 2 bases. CDR1 is SGDLS and CDR2 is YYNGEE in the germline V gene. There are 16 residues in the CDR3. The CDR3 DNA sequence: TGTGCCAGCAGCGTAGCTGTGACTAGCGGTCCCTACGAGCAGTACTTC. Translation gives CASSVAVTSGPYEQYF.

The CDR3 region is CASSDNLIGPYGYTF. The CDR3 DNA is TGTGCCAGCAGTGATAACCTAATAGGCCCTTATGGCTACACCTTC. This chain uses TRBV6-1 with TRBJ1-2, with D unresolved. Germline-derived CDR1 and CDR2 are MNHNS and SASEGT. The CDR3 length is 15 residues. The ends were cut back, 3 bases at V and 5 bases at J, with 16 bases in the middle.

Here the CDR3 reads CSVRTPDTQYF. CDR3 bases: TGCAGCGTTAGGACCCCAGATACGCAGTATTTT. The chain has TRBV29-1 and TRBJ2-3, with unresolved D. CDR1 and CDR2 (germline): SQVTM, ANQGSEA. This CDR3 spans 11 amino acids. Trimming removed 5 bases from V and 4 bases from J, with 7 bases in between.

The CDR3 loop reads CASSPTDRGRYEQYF. The CDR3 DNA reads as TGTGCCAGCAGCCCGACCGACAGGGGTCGCTACGAGCAGTACTTC. The J gene is TRBJ2-7, the V gene TRBV5-5, with 8 bases that match TRBD1. The CDR3 runs to 15 residues. V lost 4 bases and J lost 3; bases outside the gene matches: 9. CDR1 and CDR2 (germline): SGHKS, YYEKEE (reference sequence).

The chain has TRBV13 and TRBJ1-1, with a tentative D call TRBD1 (5 bases). The CDR3 runs to 14 residues. CDR1 and CDR2 from the germline V gene are PRHDT and FYEKMQ (reference sequence). V was shortened by 5 bases and J by 4 bases, with 14 bases between the two germline ends. For the CDR3, the DNA is TGTGCCAGCAGCGTAACGGGACTCACCACTGAAGCTTTCTTT. It encodes CASSVTGLTTEAFF.

The V gene is TRBV30, the J gene TRBJ1-3; the D is unclear. Trimming took 4 bases from V and 4 from J, leaving 17 bases between them. The CDR3 runs to 15 residues. Germline V lookup: CDR1 GTSNPN, CDR2 SVGIG (reference sequence). This chain's CDR3 is CAWKNGNSYGNTIYF. The CDR3 DNA reads TGTGCCTGGAAGAACGGGAACAGTTACGGAAACACCATATATTTT.

The chain links TRBV2 to TRBJ1-1, with 9 bases aligning to TRBD1. This CDR3 comprises 13 residues. J was trimmed by 0 bases and V by 7 bases; bases with no gene match: 0. In germline, CDR1 is SNHLY, CDR2 FYNNEI. CDR3 sequence reads: CASNRGLNTEAFF. The CDR3 DNA follows: TGTGCCAGCAACAGGGGGCTGAACACTGAAGCTTTCTTT.

The CDR3 region has the DNA TGTGCCAGCAGATCATGGGGGCGGGGCACCGGGGAGCTGTTTTTT. Amino acids: CASRSWGRGTGELFF. The V and J genes are TRBV7-2 and TRBJ2-2; tentatively, D is TRBD1 or TRBD2 (6 bases each). With 6 bases removed from V and 4 bases from J, the gap between germline ends came to 15 bases. Germline V gives CDR1 SGHTA, CDR2 FQGNSA. This CDR3 region has 15 residues.

This chain links TRBV5-1 with TRBJ2-1, with 12 bases identical to TRBD2. The CDR3 is 15 amino acids. Germline loops: CDR1 SGHRS, CDR2 YFSETQ. V lost 5 bases to trimming and J lost 4 bases; unmatched junction nucleotides: 4. CDR3 region: CASRLGLAGYNEQFF. In DNA, the CDR3 is TGCGCCAGCAGACTCGGACTAGCGGGGTACAATGAGCAGTTCTTC.

The J gene is TRBJ2-7, the V gene TRBV28, with TRBD1 matching over 11 bases. Unmatched junction bases numbered 12, after V lost 8 bases and J lost 0 bases. Germline assignment: CDR1 MDHEN and CDR2 SYDVKM. This CDR3 contains 17 residues. The CDR3 nucleotides read TGTGCCAGCGCAAACGAAGGAGGACAGGGGGCCTCCTACGAGCAGTACTTC. Amino acids: CASANEGGQGASYEQYF.

The rearrangement uses TRBV4-1 and TRBJ2-7; the D gene could be TRBD1 or TRBD2 (5 bases each). Germline CDR1 MGHRA, CDR2 YSYEKL. V was shortened by 4 bases and J by 3 bases, with 7 bases between the two germline ends. This CDR3 comprises 12 residues. The CDR3 sequence: CASSRDGYEQYF. In nucleotides, the CDR3 is TGCGCCAGCAGCCGGGACGGCTACGAGCAGTACTTC.

The CDR3, as DNA: TGCGCCAGCAGCCTGGAGTATGGGGGGAACACTGAAGCTTTCTTT. It is translated as CASSLEYGGNTEAFF. The rearrangement links TRBV5-1 to TRBJ1-1, with D perhaps matching TRBD1 (5 bases). The germline V gene has CDR1 SGHRS and CDR2 YFSETQ. CDR3 length: 15 residues. Between the trimmed V and J ends, which lost 4 bases and 1 base, there was a span of 14 bases. Full variable domain (missing parts from reference TRBV5-1 and TRBJ1-1): KAGVTQTPRYLIKTRGQQVTLSCSPISGHRSVSWYQQTPGQGLQFLFEYFSETQRNKGNFPGRFSGRQFSNSRSEMNVSTLELGDSALYLCASSLEYGGNTEAFFGQGTRLTVV.

V is TRBV6-1 and J is TRBJ2-2, with 9 bases fitting TRBD2. The CDR3 has 16 residues. Per germline, CDR1 MNHNS and CDR2 SASEGT. Trimming at V came to 1 base and at J to 5 bases, leaving 5 bases not matched to a gene. The CDR3 DNA sequence: TGTGCCAGCAGTGAAGTTGCGGGAGGGAAAACCGGGGAGCTGTTTTTT. Amino acid sequence: CASSEVAGGKTGELFF.

The V gene is TRBV7-9, the J gene TRBJ1-3, with D possibly TRBD1 on 6 matching bases. The CDR3 consists of 15 residues. V was trimmed by 5 bases and J by 4 bases, leaving 15 bases between them. Germline V gene data show CDR1 as SEHNR and CDR2 as FQNEAQ (reference sequence). CDR3 protein: CASSGNREAGNTIYF. The CDR3 DNA sequence: TGTGCCAGCAGCGGAAACAGGGAGGCAGGAAACACCATATATTTT. Complete variable domain (other parts from reference TRBV7-9 and TRBJ1-3): DTGVSQNPRHKITKRGQNVTFRCDPISEHNRLYWYRQTLGQGPEFLTYFQNEAQLEKSRLLSDRFSAERPKGSFSTLEIQRTEQGDSAMYLCASSGNREAGNTIYFGEGSWLTVV.

This clone was detected only a few times. This rearrangement joins TRBV6-5 to TRBJ1-2; perhaps TRBD1 as D (5 bases). This CDR3 is built from 13 residues. Germline lookup yields CDR1 MNHEY and CDR2 SVGAGI. The V gene lost 5 bases and the J gene lost 8 bases, with 15 bases spanning the gap. CDR3 DNA sequence: TGTGCCAGCAGTGAAGAGTTGGGGCACGGCTACACCTTC. Translated: CASSEELGHGYTF.